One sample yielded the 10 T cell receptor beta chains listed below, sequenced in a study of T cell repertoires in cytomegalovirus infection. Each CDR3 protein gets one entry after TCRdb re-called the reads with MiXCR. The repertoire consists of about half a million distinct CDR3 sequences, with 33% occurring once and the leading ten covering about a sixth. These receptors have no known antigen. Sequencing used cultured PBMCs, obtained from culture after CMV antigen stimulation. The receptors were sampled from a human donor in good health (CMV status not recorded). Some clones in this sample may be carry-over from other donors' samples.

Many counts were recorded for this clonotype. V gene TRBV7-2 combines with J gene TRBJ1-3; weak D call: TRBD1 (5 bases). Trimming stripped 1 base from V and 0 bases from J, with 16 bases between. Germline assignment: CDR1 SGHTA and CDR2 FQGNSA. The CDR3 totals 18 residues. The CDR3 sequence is CASSLGLGQASSGNTIYF. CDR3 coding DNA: TGTGCCAGCAGCTTAGGATTGGGGCAGGCGAGCTCTGGAAACACCATATATTTT.

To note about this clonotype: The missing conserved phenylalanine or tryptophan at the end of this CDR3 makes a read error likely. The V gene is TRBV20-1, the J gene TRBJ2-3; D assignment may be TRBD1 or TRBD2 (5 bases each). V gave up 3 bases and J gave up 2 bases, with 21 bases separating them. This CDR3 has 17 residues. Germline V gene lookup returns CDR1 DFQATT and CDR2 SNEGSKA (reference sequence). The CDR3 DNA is TGCAGTGCTAGTGCCCCCCCCGGAGGCAGGGTCACAGATACGCAGTATTTG. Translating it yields CSASAPPGGRVTDTQYL.

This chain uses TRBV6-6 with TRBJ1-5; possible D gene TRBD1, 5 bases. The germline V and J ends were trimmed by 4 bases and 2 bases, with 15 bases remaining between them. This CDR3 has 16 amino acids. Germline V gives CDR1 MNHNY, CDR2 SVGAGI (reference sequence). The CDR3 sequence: CASSSAGWGGNQPQHF. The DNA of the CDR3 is TGTGCCAGCAGTTCCGCCGGCTGGGGGGGCAATCAGCCCCAGCATTTT.

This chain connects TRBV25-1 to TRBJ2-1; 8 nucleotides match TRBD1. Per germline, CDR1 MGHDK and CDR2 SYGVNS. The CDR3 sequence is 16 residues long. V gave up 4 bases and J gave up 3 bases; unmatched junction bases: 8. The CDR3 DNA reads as TGTGCCAGCAGTGCAAAGACAGGGGTTAACTACAATGAGCAGTTCTTC. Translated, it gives CASSAKTGVNYNEQFF.

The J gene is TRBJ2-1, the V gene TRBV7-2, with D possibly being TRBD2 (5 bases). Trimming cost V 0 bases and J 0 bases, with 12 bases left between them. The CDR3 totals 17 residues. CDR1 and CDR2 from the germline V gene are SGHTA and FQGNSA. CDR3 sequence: CASSLAPRGSSYNEQFF. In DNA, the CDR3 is TGTGCCAGCAGCTTAGCGCCACGGGGTAGCTCCTACAATGAGCAGTTCTTC.

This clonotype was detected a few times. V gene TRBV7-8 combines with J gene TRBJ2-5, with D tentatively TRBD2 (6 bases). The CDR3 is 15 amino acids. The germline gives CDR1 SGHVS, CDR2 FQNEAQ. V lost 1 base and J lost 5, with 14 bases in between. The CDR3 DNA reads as TGTGCCAGCAGCTTAGATCCTAGCGTGGCGGAGACCCAGTACTTC. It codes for CASSLDPSVAETQYF.

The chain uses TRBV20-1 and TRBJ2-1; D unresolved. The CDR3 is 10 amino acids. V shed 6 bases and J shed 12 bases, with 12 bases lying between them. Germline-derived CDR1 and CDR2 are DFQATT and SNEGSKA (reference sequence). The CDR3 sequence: CSAEFTGQFF. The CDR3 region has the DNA TGCAGTGCGGAGTTTACGGGGCAGTTCTTC.

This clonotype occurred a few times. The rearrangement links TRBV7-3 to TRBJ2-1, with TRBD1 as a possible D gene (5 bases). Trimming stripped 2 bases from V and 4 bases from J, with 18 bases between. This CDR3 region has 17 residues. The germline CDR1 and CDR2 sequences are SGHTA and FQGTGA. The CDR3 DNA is TGTGCCAGCAGCTTATCGACTCCCCGGGCAGGGTACAATGAGCAGTTCTTC. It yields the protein CASSLSTPRAGYNEQFF. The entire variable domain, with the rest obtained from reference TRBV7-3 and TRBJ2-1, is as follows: GAGVSQTPSNKVTEKGKYVELRCDPISGHTALYWYRQSLGQGPEFLIYFQGTGAADDSGLPNDRFFAVRPEGSVSTLKIQRTERGDSAVYLCASSLSTPRAGYNEQFFGPGTRLTVL.

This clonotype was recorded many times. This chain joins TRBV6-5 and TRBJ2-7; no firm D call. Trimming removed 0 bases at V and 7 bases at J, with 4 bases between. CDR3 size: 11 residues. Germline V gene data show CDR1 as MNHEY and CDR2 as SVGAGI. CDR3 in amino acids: CASSYSGEQYF. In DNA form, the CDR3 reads TGTGCCAGCAGTTACTCGGGGGAGCAGTACTTC.

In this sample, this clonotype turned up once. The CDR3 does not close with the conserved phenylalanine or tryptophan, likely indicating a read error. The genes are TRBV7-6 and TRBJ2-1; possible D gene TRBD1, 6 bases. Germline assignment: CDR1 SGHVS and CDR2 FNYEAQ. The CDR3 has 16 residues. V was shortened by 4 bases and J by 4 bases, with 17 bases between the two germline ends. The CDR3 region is CASSSSWTVKYNEQFY. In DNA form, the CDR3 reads TGTGCCAGCAGCTCTTCCTGGACAGTCAAGTACAATGAGCAGTTCTAC.